This TCR beta chain is from a study of T cells in Graves' hyperthyroidism and ophthalmopathy. The V and J ends lost 6 bases and 7 bases respectively, with 19 bases between them. The CDR3 totals 15 residues. Per the germline V gene, CDR1 is MDHEN and CDR2 is SYDVKM. Researchers amplified the TCR beta CDR3 regions from RNA transcripts. A first-round RT-PCR of the TCR CDR3 used the HTBI primer set. MiXCR, run by TCRdb on the multiplex PCR reads, gives a single entry per CDR3 protein. The sample shows 600,000 or so distinct CDR3 sequences, more than 13% of them seen only once. Thyroid ultrasound, orbital computed tomography, clinical symptoms, and serum thyroxine and TRAb underpinned diagnoses.

Sample: blood. This receptor was identified in a woman younger than 30 with Graves' ophthalmopathy. The rearrangement uses TRBV28 and TRBJ1-5; D is perhaps TRBD1 (6 bases). The CDR3 DNA is TGTGCCAGCAGCCGGGGGCTAGCGGGAGGCCAGCCCCAGCATTTT. Translation gives CASSRGLAGGQPQHF.